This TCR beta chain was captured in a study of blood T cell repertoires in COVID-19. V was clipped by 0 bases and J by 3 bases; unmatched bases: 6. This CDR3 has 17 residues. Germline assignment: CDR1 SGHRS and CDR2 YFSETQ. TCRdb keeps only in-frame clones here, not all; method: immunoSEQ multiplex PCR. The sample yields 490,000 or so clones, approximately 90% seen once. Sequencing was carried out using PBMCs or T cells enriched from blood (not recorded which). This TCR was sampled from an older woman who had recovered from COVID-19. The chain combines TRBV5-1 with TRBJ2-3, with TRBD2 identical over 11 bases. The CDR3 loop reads CASSLALTSGGTDTQYF. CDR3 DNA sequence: TGCGCCAGCAGCTTGGCCTTAACTAGCGGGGGAACAGATACGCAGTATTTT. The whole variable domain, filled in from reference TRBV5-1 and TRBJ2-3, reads KAGVTQTPRYLIKTRGQQVTLSCSPISGHRSVSWYQQTPGQGLQFLFEYFSETQRNKGNFPGRFSGRQFSNSRSEMNVSTLELGDSALYLCASSLALTSGGTDTQYFGPGTRLTVL.